The present T cell receptor beta chain was sequenced within a study of a mutant IDH1 vaccine in newly diagnosed glioma. Study-level background: The earlier regimen, radiotherapy, temozolomide, or both, was most often both.

Stated time point: week 11, during vaccination. A 20-mer mutant IDH1 peptide at 300 ug was injected subcutaneously with topical imiquimod. The method was immunoSEQ multiplex PCR; TCRdb's version includes in-frame clones alone and lacks a portion of them. The table has about 120,000 clones, 80% seen once. Regarding this clone: Its antigen is currently unknown.

The starting material was PBMCs, obtained from a glioma patient whose treatment included an IDH1 peptide vaccine. The receptor's source is a man aged 40-55 years with glioma.

CDR3 region: CASRLGTAGGEQYF. In nucleotides, the CDR3 is TGTGCCAGCAGACTTGGGACGGCCGGAGGGGAGCAGTACTTC. This sequence joins TRBV6-5 and TRBJ2-7; D is possibly TRBD2 (6 bases). Germline assignment: CDR1 MNHEY and CDR2 SVGAGI. The CDR3 length is 14 residues. Between the trimmed V and J ends, which lost 6 bases and 7 bases, there was a span of 19 bases.